This T cell receptor (beta chain) emerged from a study of blood T cell repertoires in COVID-19. The wider study: T cells, B-cell-depleted T cells, or PBMCs provided the cDNA or gDNA that served as material.

As to this clone: This CDR3 is also generated by other DNA sequences in the sample.

Only in-frame clones appear in the TCRdb table, and some are missing; sequencing was by immunoSEQ multiplex PCR. The sample records over 200,000 clones, around 80% being singletons. This CDR3 has 12 residues. Germline CDR1 and CDR2: ENHRY and SYGVKD. Trimming took 4 bases from V and 1 from J, leaving 5 bases between them. This chain connects TRBV10-3 to TRBJ2-7; D unresolved. Sequenced material: peripheral blood. The origin of this receptor is a woman aged 40 to 49 with acute or convalescent COVID-19. CDR3 in amino acids: CAISGGSYEQYF. The CDR3 nucleotides are TGTGCCATCAGTGGCGGATCCTACGAGCAGTACTTC.